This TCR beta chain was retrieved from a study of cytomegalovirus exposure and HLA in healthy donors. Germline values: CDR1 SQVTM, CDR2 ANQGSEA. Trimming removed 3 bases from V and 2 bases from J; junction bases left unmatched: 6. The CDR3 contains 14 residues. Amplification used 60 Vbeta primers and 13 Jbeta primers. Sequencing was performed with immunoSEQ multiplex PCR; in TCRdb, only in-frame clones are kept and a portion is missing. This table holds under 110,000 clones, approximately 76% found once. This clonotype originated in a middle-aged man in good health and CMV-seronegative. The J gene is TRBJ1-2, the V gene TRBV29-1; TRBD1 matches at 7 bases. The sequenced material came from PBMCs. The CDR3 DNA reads TGCAGCGTTGACAGGGACAGCTTAAACTATGGCTACACCTTC. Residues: CSVDRDSLNYGYTF.